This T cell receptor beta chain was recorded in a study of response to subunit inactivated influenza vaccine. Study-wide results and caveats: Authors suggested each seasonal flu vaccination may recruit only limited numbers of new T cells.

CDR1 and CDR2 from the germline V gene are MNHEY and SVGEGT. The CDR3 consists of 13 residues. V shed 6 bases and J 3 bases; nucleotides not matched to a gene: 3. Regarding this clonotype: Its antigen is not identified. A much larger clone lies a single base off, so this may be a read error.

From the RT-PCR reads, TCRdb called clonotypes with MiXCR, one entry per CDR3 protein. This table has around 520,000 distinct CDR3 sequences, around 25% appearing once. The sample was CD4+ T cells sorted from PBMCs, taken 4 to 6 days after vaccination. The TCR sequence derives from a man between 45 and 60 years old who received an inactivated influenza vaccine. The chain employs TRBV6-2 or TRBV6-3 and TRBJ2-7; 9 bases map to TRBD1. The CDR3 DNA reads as TGTGCCAGCAGACGGGACAGGGTCTACGAGCAGTACTTC. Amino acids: CASRRDRVYEQYF.